This TCR beta chain was sequenced for a study of T cell responses to AZD1222 COVID-19 vaccine. Study outcomes and limitations: At 160-218 and 743-854, vaccine-associated CD4 TCRs were dominant, and they spanned spike.

Germline V gene sequence: CDR1 SEHNR, CDR2 FQNEAQ (reference sequence). Losses at the gene ends were 3 bases for V and 2 bases for J; bases not matched to a gene: 10. The CDR3 runs to 17 residues. Points on this clone: The antigen remains unidentified.

This table comes from immunoSEQ multiplex PCR, and its TCRdb copy is limited to in-frame clones, with some not included. There are about 93,000 clones in the sample; 85% to 90% occur only once, and about 2.7% lies in the top ten. This rearrangement joins TRBV7-9 to TRBJ2-3, with TRBD1 identical over 8 bases. Sequences were derived from peripheral blood, sampled 28 days after the second AZD1222 dose. This sequence originates from an adult who received the AZD1222 COVID-19 vaccine. The DNA for the CDR3 is TGTGCCAGCAGCTTGGGGACAGGCAAAACCTACACAGATACGCAGTATTTT. Translated: CASSLGTGKTYTDTQYF.